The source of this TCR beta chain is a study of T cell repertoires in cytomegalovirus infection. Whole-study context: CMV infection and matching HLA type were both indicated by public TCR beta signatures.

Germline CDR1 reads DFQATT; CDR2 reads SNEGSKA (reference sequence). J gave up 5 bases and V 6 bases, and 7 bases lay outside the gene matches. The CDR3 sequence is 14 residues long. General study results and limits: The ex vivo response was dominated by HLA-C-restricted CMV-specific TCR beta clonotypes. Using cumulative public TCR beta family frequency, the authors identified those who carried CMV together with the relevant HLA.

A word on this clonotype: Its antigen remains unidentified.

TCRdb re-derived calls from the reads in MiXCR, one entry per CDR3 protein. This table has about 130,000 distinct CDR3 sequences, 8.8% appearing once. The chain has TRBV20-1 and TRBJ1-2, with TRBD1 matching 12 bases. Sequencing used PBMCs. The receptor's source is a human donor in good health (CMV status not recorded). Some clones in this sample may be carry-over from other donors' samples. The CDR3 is CSAPSGQGAYGYTF. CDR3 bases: TGCAGTGCCCCCTCGGGACAGGGGGCTTATGGCTACACCTTC.